The TCR beta chain under discussion was sequenced for a study of CD8+ T cells in alopecia areata. On the study more broadly: Treated individuals took tofacitinib by mouth, 5 to 10 mg twice daily.

The study's findings and limits: With tofacitinib ongoing, many expanded lesional clones persisted in both scalp and blood.

Treatment defined: oral pan-JAK inhibitor, 5-10 mg twice daily. Peripheral blood and lesional scalp punch biopsies were taken from alopecia areata patients. Researchers picked out CD4+ and CD8+ T cells from PBMCs by sorting. This clone has only one observation. The antigen remains unidentified. Extraction of RNA preceded its reverse transcription into cDNA, which served as the sequencing template. Profiling relied on immunoSEQ multiplex PCR, and the TCRdb table lists in-frame clones only, not all of them. There are 110,000 to 150,000 clones in the sample; 85% to 90% occur only once, and approximately 13% lies in the top ten. The origin of this receptor is a human donor with alopecia areata. Sequenced here: CD8+ T cells sorted from blood, sampled at week 4, from a patient treated with tofacitinib.

The chain's CDR3 is CASSKYNEQFF. The CDR3 DNA reads TGTGCCAGCAGTAAATACAATGAGCAGTTCTTC. V usage is TRBV6-5 and J usage is TRBJ2-1, with unresolved D. The CDR3 runs to 11 residues. The germline gives CDR1 MNHEY, CDR2 SVGAGI. V was shortened by 5 bases and J by 4 bases, with 3 bases between the two germline ends.